A selection of T cell receptor beta chains follows, all from one sample in a study of cytomegalovirus exposure and HLA in healthy donors. Sequencing was performed with immunoSEQ multiplex PCR; in TCRdb, only in-frame clones are kept and a portion is missing. Among over 100,000 clones listed, roughly 76% were seen once. Sequenced material: PBMCs. These receptor sequences come from a woman aged 40-49 years in good health and CMV-seropositive. Both conserved end residues are part of each CDR3. The order of the fields is CDR3 length, D gene, V gene, clone size, J gene, CDR3 protein, CDR3 DNA. The D gene is left open where the match is weak. Clone size is shown for a subset of rows, as once, few, many or a class of expanded clone.

CDR3 length: 16; D gene: TRBD2; V gene: TRBV6-5; clone size: -; J gene: TRBJ2-3; CDR3 protein: CASSYGGGTFTDTQYF; CDR3 DNA: TGTGCCAGCAGTTACGGGGGGGGGACTTTCACAGATACGCAGTATTTT
CDR3 length: 13; D gene: -; V gene: TRBV18; clone size: -; J gene: TRBJ1-1; CDR3 protein: CASSPMGEGRDFF; CDR3 DNA: TGTGCCAGCTCACCGATGGGAGAAGGGCGTGATTTCTTT
CDR3 length: 15; D gene: -; V gene: TRBV9; clone size: -; J gene: TRBJ2-4; CDR3 protein: CASSRGGLAKNIQYF; CDR3 DNA: TGTGCCAGCAGCAGGGGGGGACTAGCCAAAAACATTCAGTACTTC
CDR3 length: 14; D gene: -; V gene: TRBV6-5; clone size: -; J gene: TRBJ1-1; CDR3 protein: CASSYLTGSTEAFF; CDR3 DNA: TGTGCCAGCAGTTACTTAACAGGCTCTACTGAAGCTTTCTTT
CDR3 length: 15; D gene: -; V gene: TRBV11-2; clone size: -; J gene: TRBJ2-7; CDR3 protein: CASSLLTGTTYEQYF; CDR3 DNA: TGTGCCAGCAGCCTTTTAACCGGGACAACTTACGAGCAGTACTTC
CDR3 length: 13; D gene: -; V gene: TRBV4-1; clone size: -; J gene: TRBJ1-4; CDR3 protein: CASSSQPGKKLFF; CDR3 DNA: TGCGCCAGCAGCTCCCAGCCAGGGAAAAAACTGTTTTTT
CDR3 length: 16; D gene: TRBD2; V gene: TRBV9; clone size: -; J gene: TRBJ2-5; CDR3 protein: CASSVGTSGYQETQYF; CDR3 DNA: TGTGCCAGCAGCGTAGGGACTAGCGGGTACCAAGAGACCCAGTACTTC
CDR3 length: 15; D gene: TRBD1; V gene: TRBV6-4; clone size: -; J gene: TRBJ1-1; CDR3 protein: CATRPGTGPNTEAFF; CDR3 DNA: TGTGCCACCCGTCCCGGGACAGGGCCGAACACTGAAGCTTTCTTT
CDR3 length: 15; D gene: -; V gene: TRBV27; clone size: -; J gene: TRBJ2-1; CDR3 protein: CASSLSRESYNEQFF; CDR3 DNA: TGTGCCAGCAGTTTATCCAGGGAATCCTACAATGAGCAGTTCTTC
CDR3 length: 12; D gene: -; V gene: TRBV9; clone size: -; J gene: TRBJ1-6; CDR3 protein: CASSLEVGTLHF; CDR3 DNA: TGTGCCAGCAGCTTAGAGGTGGGCACCCTCCACTTT
CDR3 length: 11; D gene: -; V gene: TRBV5-1; clone size: -; J gene: TRBJ2-7; CDR3 protein: CASREENEQYF; CDR3 DNA: TGCGCCAGCAGAGAGGAGAACGAGCAGTACTTC
CDR3 length: 14; D gene: TRBD1; V gene: TRBV29-1; clone size: -; J gene: TRBJ1-2; CDR3 protein: CSARRAGQFYGYTF; CDR3 DNA: TGCAGCGCCAGAAGGGCGGGACAGTTCTATGGCTACACCTTC
CDR3 length: 15; D gene: -; V gene: TRBV27; clone size: -; J gene: TRBJ1-1; CDR3 protein: CASSFGGSMNTEAFF; CDR3 DNA: TGTGCCAGCAGTTTCGGCGGATCTATGAACACTGAAGCTTTCTTT
CDR3 length: 8; D gene: -; V gene: TRBV30; clone size: -; J gene: TRBJ1-2; CDR3 protein: CAWEYYTF; CDR3 DNA: TGTGCCTGGGAGTACTACACCTTC
CDR3 length: 14; D gene: -; V gene: TRBV6-1; clone size: -; J gene: TRBJ2-2; CDR3 protein: CATRTAANTGELFF; CDR3 DNA: TGTGCCACCCGGACAGCCGCGAACACCGGGGAGCTGTTTTTT
CDR3 length: 13; D gene: -; V gene: TRBV5-1; clone size: -; J gene: TRBJ1-2; CDR3 protein: CASSLNNYYGYTF; CDR3 DNA: TGCGCCAGCAGCTTGAACAATTACTATGGCTACACCTTC
CDR3 length: 14; D gene: TRBD1; V gene: TRBV19; clone size: once; J gene: TRBJ2-1; CDR3 protein: CASTSGQAYNEQFF; CDR3 DNA: TGTGCCAGTACGTCCGGACAGGCCTACAATGAGCAGTTCTTC
CDR3 length: 14; D gene: -; V gene: TRBV18; clone size: -; J gene: TRBJ2-1; CDR3 protein: CASSPKSGYNEQFF; CDR3 DNA: TGTGCCAGCTCACCAAAATCCGGTTACAATGAGCAGTTCTTC
CDR3 length: 14; D gene: -; V gene: TRBV30; clone size: few; J gene: TRBJ2-3; CDR3 protein: CAWSSGRGTDTQYF; CDR3 DNA: TGTGCCTGGAGTAGTGGGAGAGGCACAGATACGCAGTATTTT
CDR3 length: 14; D gene: -; V gene: TRBV10-3; clone size: -; J gene: TRBJ1-2; CDR3 protein: CAISDPGRVLGYTF; CDR3 DNA: TGTGCCATCAGTGACCCGGGGAGAGTGCTTGGCTACACCTTC
CDR3 length: 14; D gene: -; V gene: TRBV19; clone size: few; J gene: TRBJ1-5; CDR3 protein: CASRTGQGGQPQHF; CDR3 DNA: TGTGCCAGTCGAACCGGGCAGGGAGGACAGCCCCAGCATTTT
CDR3 length: 13; D gene: -; V gene: TRBV5-1; clone size: -; J gene: TRBJ1-1; CDR3 protein: CASSLGGPTEAFF; CDR3 DNA: TGCGCCAGCAGCTTGGGAGGGCCCACTGAAGCTTTCTTT
CDR3 length: 13; D gene: -; V gene: TRBV25-1; clone size: -; J gene: TRBJ1-1; CDR3 protein: CASSPQWNTEAFF; CDR3 DNA: TGTGCCAGCAGCCCCCAGTGGAACACTGAAGCTTTCTTT
CDR3 length: 14; D gene: -; V gene: TRBV7-8; clone size: -; J gene: TRBJ2-5; CDR3 protein: CASSLTVGRETQYF; CDR3 DNA: TGTGCCAGCAGCCTCACGGTCGGTAGAGAGACCCAGTACTTC
CDR3 length: 15; D gene: -; V gene: TRBV7-6; clone size: -; J gene: TRBJ2-7; CDR3 protein: CASRLRPASPGEQYF; CDR3 DNA: TGTGCCAGCAGATTACGGCCGGCCTCACCGGGCGAGCAGTACTTC
CDR3 length: 16; D gene: -; V gene: TRBV4-1; clone size: -; J gene: TRBJ2-7; CDR3 protein: CASSQAWDFSSYEQYF; CDR3 DNA: TGCGCCAGCAGCCAAGCGTGGGACTTCAGCTCCTACGAGCAGTACTTC
CDR3 length: 17; D gene: TRBD1; V gene: TRBV28; clone size: once; J gene: TRBJ2-1; CDR3 protein: CASSSYPGTGAYNEQFF; CDR3 DNA: TGTGCCAGCAGTTCCTACCCCGGCACAGGGGCCTACAATGAGCAGTTCTTC
CDR3 length: 15; D gene: TRBD1; V gene: TRBV5-4; clone size: -; J gene: TRBJ2-1; CDR3 protein: CASSPGQGGYNEQFF; CDR3 DNA: TGTGCCAGCAGCCCTGGACAGGGTGGCTACAATGAGCAGTTCTTC
CDR3 length: 15; D gene: TRBD2; V gene: TRBV15; clone size: -; J gene: TRBJ2-3; CDR3 protein: CATSRLAGNTDTQYF; CDR3 DNA: TGTGCCACCAGCAGACTAGCGGGAAACACAGATACGCAGTATTTT
CDR3 length: 13; D gene: TRBD1; V gene: TRBV2; clone size: once; J gene: TRBJ1-2; CDR3 protein: CASRDRVGYGYTF; CDR3 DNA: TGTGCCAGCAGGGACAGGGTGGGCTATGGCTACACCTTC
CDR3 length: 15; D gene: TRBD1; V gene: TRBV2; clone size: -; J gene: TRBJ2-3; CDR3 protein: CASRGQGRLTDTQYF; CDR3 DNA: TGTGCCAGCAGGGGACAGGGGAGGCTAACAGATACGCAGTATTTT
CDR3 length: 11; D gene: -; V gene: TRBV7-9; clone size: -; J gene: TRBJ2-4; CDR3 protein: CASSSQWLQYF; CDR3 DNA: TGTGCCAGCAGCTCGCAGTGGCTTCAGTACTTC
CDR3 length: 14; D gene: -; V gene: TRBV6-5; clone size: -; J gene: TRBJ2-7; CDR3 protein: CASSYTIGGYEQYF; CDR3 DNA: TGTGCCAGCAGTTACACCATAGGGGGCTACGAGCAGTACTTC
CDR3 length: 15; D gene: TRBD1; V gene: TRBV11-1; clone size: -; J gene: TRBJ1-1; CDR3 protein: CASSIGGTASTEAFF; CDR3 DNA: TGTGCCAGCAGCATAGGGGGGACAGCGAGCACTGAAGCTTTCTTT
CDR3 length: 15; D gene: TRBD1; V gene: TRBV7-9; clone size: -; J gene: TRBJ2-5; CDR3 protein: CASSYWTGLGETQYF; CDR3 DNA: TGTGCCAGCAGCTACTGGACAGGGTTGGGAGAGACCCAGTACTTC
CDR3 length: 14; D gene: -; V gene: TRBV19; clone size: -; J gene: TRBJ2-2; CDR3 protein: CATGDTNRVGELFF; CDR3 DNA: TGTGCCACTGGGGACACCAACCGGGTCGGGGAGCTGTTTTTT
CDR3 length: 16; D gene: TRBD1; V gene: TRBV15; clone size: -; J gene: TRBJ1-5; CDR3 protein: CATSRTRRGQVQPQHF; CDR3 DNA: TGTGCCACCAGCAGGACCCGGCGGGGACAGGTTCAGCCCCAGCATTTT
CDR3 length: 18; D gene: TRBD2; V gene: TRBV7-2; clone size: -; J gene: TRBJ2-7; CDR3 protein: CASSLTSGGAVGSYEQYF; CDR3 DNA: TGTGCCAGCAGCTTGACTAGCGGGGGGGCCGTAGGCTCCTACGAGCAGTACTTC
CDR3 length: 14; D gene: -; V gene: TRBV4-1; clone size: few; J gene: TRBJ1-2; CDR3 protein: CASSRSGGIYGYTF; CDR3 DNA: TGCGCCAGCAGCCGGTCAGGAGGCATCTATGGCTACACCTTC
CDR3 length: 15; D gene: -; V gene: TRBV18; clone size: -; J gene: TRBJ2-2; CDR3 protein: CASSWTHGNTGELFF; CDR3 DNA: TGTGCCAGCTCGTGGACACACGGGAACACCGGGGAGCTGTTTTTT
CDR3 length: 14; D gene: -; V gene: TRBV5-6; clone size: -; J gene: TRBJ1-4; CDR3 protein: CASSLGTSNEKLFF; CDR3 DNA: TGTGCCAGCAGCTTGGGCACAAGTAATGAAAAACTGTTTTTT
CDR3 length: 18; D gene: TRBD1; V gene: TRBV5-1; clone size: -; J gene: TRBJ1-2; CDR3 protein: CASSLVGGGQALGYGYTF; CDR3 DNA: TGCGCCAGCAGCTTGGTGGGGGGGGGACAGGCCCTAGGATATGGCTACACCTTC
CDR3 length: 14; D gene: -; V gene: TRBV30; clone size: -; J gene: TRBJ1-6; CDR3 protein: CAWSRQIRDSPLHF; CDR3 DNA: TGTGCCTGGAGTAGACAGATACGGGATTCACCCCTCCACTTT
CDR3 length: 14; D gene: -; V gene: TRBV5-1; clone size: few; J gene: TRBJ2-3; CDR3 protein: CASSLEFSADTQYF; CDR3 DNA: TGCGCCAGCAGCTTGGAGTTTAGCGCAGATACGCAGTATTTT
CDR3 length: 12; D gene: -; V gene: TRBV30; clone size: -; J gene: TRBJ1-2; CDR3 protein: CAWSVSRVGYTF; CDR3 DNA: TGTGCCTGGAGTGTGTCCAGGGTCGGCTACACCTTC
CDR3 length: 15; D gene: TRBD2; V gene: TRBV5-1; clone size: -; J gene: TRBJ2-7; CDR3 protein: CASSLEAGGTYEQYF; CDR3 DNA: TGCGCCAGCAGCTTGGAGGCGGGGGGCACCTACGAGCAGTACTTC
CDR3 length: 15; D gene: -; V gene: TRBV15; clone size: few; J gene: TRBJ1-1; CDR3 protein: CATSREGLRGHEAFF; CDR3 DNA: TGTGCCACCAGCAGAGAGGGGCTCAGGGGTCACGAAGCTTTCTTT
CDR3 length: 15; D gene: -; V gene: TRBV7-9; clone size: once; J gene: TRBJ1-4; CDR3 protein: CSSSLALGPNEKLFF; CDR3 DNA: TGTTCCAGCAGCTTAGCCTTGGGGCCCAATGAAAAACTGTTTTTT
CDR3 length: 13; D gene: -; V gene: TRBV10-2; clone size: -; J gene: TRBJ1-1; CDR3 protein: CASSESAGSEAFF; CDR3 DNA: TGCGCCAGCAGTGAGTCAGCGGGTTCTGAAGCTTTCTTT
CDR3 length: 14; D gene: -; V gene: TRBV27; clone size: -; J gene: TRBJ2-7; CDR3 protein: CASSLYGEKNEQYF; CDR3 DNA: TGTGCCAGCAGTTTATACGGGGAAAAGAACGAGCAGTACTTC
CDR3 length: 21; D gene: TRBD2; V gene: TRBV7-6; clone size: -; J gene: TRBJ2-3; CDR3 protein: CASSLDVRSGAAPPSTDTQYF; CDR3 DNA: TGTGCCAGCAGCTTAGACGTCCGAAGCGGGGCCGCTCCACCTAGCACAGATACGCAGTATTTT